The 2 T cell receptor beta chains in this list originate from one sample, sequenced in a study of blood T cell repertoires in COVID-19. Libraries were prepared by immunoSEQ multiplex PCR; TCRdb keeps only in-frame clonotypes and omits some of them. This sample has more than 100,000 clones, with 70% to 85% found just once. The sample taken for sequencing was peripheral blood. The receptor set was obtained from a woman in her sixties or seventies with acute or convalescent COVID-19.

The CDR3 DNA follows: TGTGCCAGCAGCACTAGCGGCTACAATGAGCAGTTCTTC. Residues: CASSTSGYNEQFF. This chain links TRBV11-3 with TRBJ2-1; 8 bases align to TRBD2. CDR1 and CDR2 from the germline V gene are SGHNT and YENEEA. V gave up 5 bases and J gave up 3 bases; unmatched junction bases: 0. The CDR3 is 13 amino acids.

The chain links TRBV7-7 to TRBJ1-1; D is uncertain. This CDR3 region has 15 residues. Trimming removed 5 bases from V and 2 bases from J, with 15 bases in between. Germline V CDR1 and CDR2: SSHAT, FNYEAQ (reference sequence). The CDR3: CASSLRFIGNTEAFF. Here the CDR3 DNA reads TGTGCCAGCAGCCTCCGGTTTATCGGTAACACTGAAGCTTTCTTT.